This T cell receptor beta chain was sequenced during a study of blood T cells in healthy people across ages. Notes on the study in general: As naive T cell percentage varied, TCR beta diversity correlated strongly with it.

It was with a sample-barcoded 5' primer and a J-beta primer mix that a second PCR of about 7 to 12 cycles was run. MiXCR, run by TCRdb on the 5' RACE reads, gives a single entry per CDR3 protein. The profile covers some 1.5 million distinct CDR3 sequences, with about 30% appearing a single time and about 8% taken by the ten largest. This clonotype has at least ten counts. What it binds is not known. Sequenced input: blood. This clonotype originated in a woman aged 30 to 39 in good health.

The chain's CDR3 is CASSASGGMNEQFF. In DNA, the CDR3 is TGTGCCAGCAGTGCCTCAGGGGGTATGAATGAGCAGTTCTTC. The V gene is TRBV6-5, the J gene TRBJ2-1, with 7 bases aligning to TRBD1. Germline V gene data show CDR1 as MNHEY and CDR2 as SVGAGI. The CDR3 is 14 residues long. J was trimmed by 7 bases and V by 5 bases; bases with no gene match: 8.